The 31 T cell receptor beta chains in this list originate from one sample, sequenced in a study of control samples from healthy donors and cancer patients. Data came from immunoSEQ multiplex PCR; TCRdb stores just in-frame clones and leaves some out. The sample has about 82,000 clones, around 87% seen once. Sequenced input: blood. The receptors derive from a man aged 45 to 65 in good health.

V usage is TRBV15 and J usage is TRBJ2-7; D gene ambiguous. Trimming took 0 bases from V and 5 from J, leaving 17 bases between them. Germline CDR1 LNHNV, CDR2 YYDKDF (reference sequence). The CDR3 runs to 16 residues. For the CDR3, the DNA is TGTGCCACCAGCAGAGATATAATGGTAAAAGGGAACGAGCAGTACTTC. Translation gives CATSRDIMVKGNEQYF.

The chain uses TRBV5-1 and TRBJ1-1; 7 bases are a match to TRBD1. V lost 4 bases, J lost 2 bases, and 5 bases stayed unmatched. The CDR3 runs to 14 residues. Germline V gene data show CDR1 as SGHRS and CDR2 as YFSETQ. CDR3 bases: TGCGCCAGCAGCCCTAGGGGGCGAAACACTGAAGCTTTCTTT. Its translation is CASSPRGRNTEAFF.

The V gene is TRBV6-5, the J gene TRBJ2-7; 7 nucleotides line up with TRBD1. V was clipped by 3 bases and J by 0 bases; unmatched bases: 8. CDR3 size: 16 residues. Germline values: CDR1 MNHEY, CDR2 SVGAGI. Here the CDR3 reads CASSYSQQGSSYEQYF. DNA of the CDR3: TGTGCCAGCAGTTATTCCCAACAGGGGAGCTCCTACGAGCAGTACTTC.

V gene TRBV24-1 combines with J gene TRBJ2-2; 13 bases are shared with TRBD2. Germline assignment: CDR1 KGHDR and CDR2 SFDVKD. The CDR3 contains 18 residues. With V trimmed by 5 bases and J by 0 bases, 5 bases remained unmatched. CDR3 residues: CATSALTSGGPNTGELFF. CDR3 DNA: TGTGCCACCAGTGCTCTGACTAGCGGGGGGCCGAACACCGGGGAGCTGTTTTTT.

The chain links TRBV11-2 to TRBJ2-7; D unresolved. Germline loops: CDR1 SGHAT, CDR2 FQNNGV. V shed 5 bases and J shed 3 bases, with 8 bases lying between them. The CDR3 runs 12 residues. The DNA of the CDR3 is TGTGCCAGCAGCCTAAGAGACTACGAGCAGTACTTC. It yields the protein CASSLRDYEQYF.

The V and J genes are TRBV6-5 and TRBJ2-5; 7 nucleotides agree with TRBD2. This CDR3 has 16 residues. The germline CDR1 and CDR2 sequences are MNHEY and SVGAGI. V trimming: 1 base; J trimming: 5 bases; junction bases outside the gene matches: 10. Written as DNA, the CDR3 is TGTGCCAGCAGTTACTACGGGCGGGGGTTTGTCGAGACCCAGTACTTC. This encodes CASSYYGRGFVETQYF.

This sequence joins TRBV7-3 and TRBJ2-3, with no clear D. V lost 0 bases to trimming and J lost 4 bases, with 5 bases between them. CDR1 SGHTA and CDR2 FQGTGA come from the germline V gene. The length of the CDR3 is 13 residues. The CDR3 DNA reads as TGTGCCAGCAGCTTAACGACGTCAGATACGCAGTATTTT. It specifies CASSLTTSDTQYF.

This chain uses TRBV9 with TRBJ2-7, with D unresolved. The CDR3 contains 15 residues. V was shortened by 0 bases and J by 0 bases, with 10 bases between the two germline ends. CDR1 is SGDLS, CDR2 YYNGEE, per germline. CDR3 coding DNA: TGTGCCAGCAGCGTAGAACCAGCGCCCTCCTACGAGCAGTACTTC. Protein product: CASSVEPAPSYEQYF.

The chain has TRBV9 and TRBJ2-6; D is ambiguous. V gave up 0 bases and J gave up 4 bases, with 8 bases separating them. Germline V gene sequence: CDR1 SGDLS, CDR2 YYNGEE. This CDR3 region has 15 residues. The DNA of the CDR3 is TGTGCCAGCAGCGTAGCGATTACGGGGGCCAACGTCCTGACTTTC. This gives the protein CASSVAITGANVLTF.

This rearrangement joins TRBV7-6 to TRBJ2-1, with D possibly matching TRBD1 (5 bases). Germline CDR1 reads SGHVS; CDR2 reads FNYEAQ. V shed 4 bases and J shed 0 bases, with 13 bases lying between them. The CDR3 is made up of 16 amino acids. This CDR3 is CASSSQGRSSYNEQFF. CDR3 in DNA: TGTGCCAGCAGCTCCCAGGGCAGGAGCTCCTACAATGAGCAGTTCTTC.

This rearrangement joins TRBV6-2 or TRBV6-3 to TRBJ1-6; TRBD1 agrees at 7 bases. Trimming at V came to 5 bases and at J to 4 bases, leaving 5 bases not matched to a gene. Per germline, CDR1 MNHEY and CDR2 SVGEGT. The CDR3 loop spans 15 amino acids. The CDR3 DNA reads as TGTGCCAGCAGTCCCGGGACAGAGTATAATTCACCCCTCCACTTT. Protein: CASSPGTEYNSPLHF.

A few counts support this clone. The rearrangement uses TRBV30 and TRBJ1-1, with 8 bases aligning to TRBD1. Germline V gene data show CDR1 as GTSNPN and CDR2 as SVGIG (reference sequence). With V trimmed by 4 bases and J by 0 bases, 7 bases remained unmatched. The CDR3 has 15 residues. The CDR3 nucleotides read TGTGCCTGGAACAGGGGGGCTGAAATGAACACTGAAGCTTTCTTT. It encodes CAWNRGAEMNTEAFF.

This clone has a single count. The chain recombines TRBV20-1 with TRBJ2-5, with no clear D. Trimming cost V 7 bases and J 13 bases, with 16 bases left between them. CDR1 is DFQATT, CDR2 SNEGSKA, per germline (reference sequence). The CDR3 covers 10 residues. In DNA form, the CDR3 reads TGCAGTGTCCCAGGAGTAGCTCCGTACTTC. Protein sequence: CSVPGVAPYF.

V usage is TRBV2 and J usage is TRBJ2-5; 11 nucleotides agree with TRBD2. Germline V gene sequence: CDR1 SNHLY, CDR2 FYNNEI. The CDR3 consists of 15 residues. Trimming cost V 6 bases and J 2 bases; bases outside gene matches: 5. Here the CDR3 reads CASRAGTSGQETQYF. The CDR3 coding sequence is TGTGCCAGCAGGGCCGGGACTAGCGGACAAGAGACCCAGTACTTC.

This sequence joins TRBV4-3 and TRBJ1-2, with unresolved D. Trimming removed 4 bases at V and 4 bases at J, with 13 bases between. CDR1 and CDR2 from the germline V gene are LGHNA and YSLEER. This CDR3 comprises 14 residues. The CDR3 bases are TGCGCCAGCAGCCCATCTAGGACCTCCTATGGCTACACCTTC. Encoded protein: CASSPSRTSYGYTF.

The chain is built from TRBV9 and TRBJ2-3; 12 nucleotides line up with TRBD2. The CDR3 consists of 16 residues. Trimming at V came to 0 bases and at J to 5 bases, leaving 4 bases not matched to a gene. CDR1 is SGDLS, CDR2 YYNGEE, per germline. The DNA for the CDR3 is TGTGCCAGCAGCGTAGCTAGCGGGGGGGCATTAGATACGCAGTATTTT. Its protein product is CASSVASGGALDTQYF.

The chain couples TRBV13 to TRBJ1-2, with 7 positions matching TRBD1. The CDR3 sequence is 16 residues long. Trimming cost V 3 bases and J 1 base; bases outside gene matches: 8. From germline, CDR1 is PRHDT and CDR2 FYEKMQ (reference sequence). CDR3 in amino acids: CASSLRGQPLNYGYTF. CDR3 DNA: TGTGCCAGCAGCTTGAGGGGGCAGCCGCTTAACTATGGCTACACCTTC.

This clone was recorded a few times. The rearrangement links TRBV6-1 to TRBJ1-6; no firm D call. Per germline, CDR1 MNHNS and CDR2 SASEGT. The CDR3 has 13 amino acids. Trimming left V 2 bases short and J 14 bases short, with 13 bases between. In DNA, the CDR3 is TGTGCCAGCAGTGAAACCCCCCAGAGGGCCCTCCACTTT. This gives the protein CASSETPQRALHF.

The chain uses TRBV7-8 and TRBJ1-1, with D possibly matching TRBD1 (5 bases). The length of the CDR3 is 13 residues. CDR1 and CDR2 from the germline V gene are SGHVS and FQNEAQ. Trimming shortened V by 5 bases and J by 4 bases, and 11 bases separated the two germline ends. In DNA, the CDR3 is TGTGCCAGCAGCCTAACGGGGGGCACTGAAGCTTTCTTT. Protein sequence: CASSLTGGTEAFF.

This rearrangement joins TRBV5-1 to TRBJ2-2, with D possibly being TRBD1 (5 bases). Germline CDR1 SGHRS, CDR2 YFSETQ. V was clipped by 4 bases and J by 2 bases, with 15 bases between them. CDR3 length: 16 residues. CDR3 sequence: CASSQAIGANTGELFF. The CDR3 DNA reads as TGCGCCAGCAGCCAAGCGATAGGGGCAAACACCGGGGAGCTGTTTTTT.

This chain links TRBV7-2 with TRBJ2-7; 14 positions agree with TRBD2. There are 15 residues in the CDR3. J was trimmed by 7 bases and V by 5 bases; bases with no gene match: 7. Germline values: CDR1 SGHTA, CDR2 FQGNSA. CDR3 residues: CASSRQGTSGREQYF. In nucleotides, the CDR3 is TGTGCCAGCAGCCGGCAGGGGACTAGCGGGAGAGAGCAGTACTTC. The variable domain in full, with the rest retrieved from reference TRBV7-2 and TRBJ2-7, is GAGVSQSPSNKVTEKGKDVELRCDPISGHTALYWYRQSLGQGLEFLIYFQGNSAPDKSGLPSDRFSAERTGGSVSTLTIQRTQQEDSAVYLCASSRQGTSGREQYFGPGTRLTVT.

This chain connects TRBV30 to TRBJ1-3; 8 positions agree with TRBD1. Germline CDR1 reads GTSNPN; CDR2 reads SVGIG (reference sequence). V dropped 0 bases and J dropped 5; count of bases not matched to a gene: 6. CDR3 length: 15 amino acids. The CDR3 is CAWSVPGTGRNTIYF. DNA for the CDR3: TGTGCCTGGAGTGTACCCGGGACAGGCCGAAACACCATATATTTT.

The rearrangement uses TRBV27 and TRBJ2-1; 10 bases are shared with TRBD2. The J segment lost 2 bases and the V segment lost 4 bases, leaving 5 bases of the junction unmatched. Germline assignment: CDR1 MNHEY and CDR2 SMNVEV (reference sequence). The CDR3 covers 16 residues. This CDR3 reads CASSSLAGVTYNEQFF. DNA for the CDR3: TGTGCCAGCAGTTCGCTAGCGGGAGTAACCTACAATGAGCAGTTCTTC.

The CDR3 DNA reads as TGTGCCAGCAGCTTATGGTTAGGACAGGATAGCAATCAGCCCCAGCATTTT. As protein: CASSLWLGQDSNQPQHF. The V call is TRBV7-9, the J call TRBJ1-5; TRBD1 aligns across 7 bases. The CDR3 runs 17 residues. The trim removed 2 bases at V and 0 bases at J, leaving 7 bases unmatched. Germline CDR1 and CDR2: SEHNR and FQNEAQ (reference sequence).

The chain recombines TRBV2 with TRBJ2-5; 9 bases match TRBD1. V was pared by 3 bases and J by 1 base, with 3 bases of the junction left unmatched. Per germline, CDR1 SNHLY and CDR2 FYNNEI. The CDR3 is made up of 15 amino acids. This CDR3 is CASSELTGGQETQYF. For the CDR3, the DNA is TGTGCCAGCAGTGAGCTGACAGGGGGCCAAGAGACCCAGTACTTC.

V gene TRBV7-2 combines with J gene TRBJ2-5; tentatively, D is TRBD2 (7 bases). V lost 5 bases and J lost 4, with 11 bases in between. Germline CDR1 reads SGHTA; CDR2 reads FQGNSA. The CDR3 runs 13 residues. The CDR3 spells CASSPGGPETQYF. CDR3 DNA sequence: TGTGCCAGCAGCCCCGGGGGGCCAGAGACCCAGTACTTC.

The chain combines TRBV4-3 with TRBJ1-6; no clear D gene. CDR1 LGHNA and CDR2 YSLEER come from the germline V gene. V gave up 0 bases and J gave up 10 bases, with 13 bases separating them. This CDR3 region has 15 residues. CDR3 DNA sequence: TGCGCCAGCAGCCAAGATCGGGGAGTAGGATCACCCCTCCACTTT. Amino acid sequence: CASSQDRGVGSPLHF.

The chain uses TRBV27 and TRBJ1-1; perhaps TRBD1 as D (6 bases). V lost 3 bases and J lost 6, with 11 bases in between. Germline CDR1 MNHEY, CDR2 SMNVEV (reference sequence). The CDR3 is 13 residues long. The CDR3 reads CASSLRGGAEAFF. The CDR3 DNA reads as TGTGCCAGCAGTTTGCGAGGGGGTGCTGAAGCTTTCTTT.

In DNA, the CDR3 is TGTGCCAGCAGCATCGGGGATACCTATGGCTACACCTTC. Protein sequence: CASSIGDTYGYTF. The V call is TRBV11-3, the J call TRBJ1-2; no clear D gene. The length of the CDR3 is 13 residues. Germline CDR1 SGHNT, CDR2 YENEEA. V was trimmed by 5 bases and J by 4 bases, leaving 11 bases between them.

The CDR3 bases are TGTGCCACCAGTGATGGCCCGGGCAATCAGCCCCAGCATTTT. It specifies CATSDGPGNQPQHF. The genes are TRBV24-1 and TRBJ1-5, with D uncertain. CDR3 length equals 14 residues. Trimming took 3 bases from V and 2 from J, leaving 7 bases between them. In germline, CDR1 is KGHDR, CDR2 SFDVKD.

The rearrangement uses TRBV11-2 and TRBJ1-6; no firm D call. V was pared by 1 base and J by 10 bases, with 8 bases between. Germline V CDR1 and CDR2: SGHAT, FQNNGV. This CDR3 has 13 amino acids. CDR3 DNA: TGTGCCAGCAGCTTAGCGGAGGCCTCACCCCTCCACTTT. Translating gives CASSLAEASPLHF.